This entry lists 10 T cell receptor beta chains sequenced from one sample in a study of T cell responses to AZD1222 COVID-19 vaccine. Sequencing used immunoSEQ multiplex PCR; TCRdb keeps in-frame clones, though not all of them. The sample yields roughly 180,000 clones, approximately 95% seen once. Sequenced here: peripheral blood, sampled 28 days after the second dose of the MenACWY control vaccine. The receptors originated from an adult who received the MenACWY meningococcal vaccine as a control.

The chain uses TRBV19 and TRBJ1-6; D remains ambiguous. Germline V gene sequence: CDR1 LNHDA, CDR2 SQIVND (reference sequence). The CDR3 has 16 residues. Trimming took off 1 base at V and 13 bases at J, with 20 bases between the two ends. The CDR3 sequence is CASSIGSLDPPAPLHF. Here the CDR3 DNA reads TGTGCCAGTAGTATAGGCTCCCTCGACCCCCCAGCGCCCCTCCACTTT.

This rearrangement joins TRBV5-1 to TRBJ1-3; D is possibly TRBD1 (6 bases). The CDR3 is made up of 16 amino acids. Germline V gene sequence: CDR1 SGHRS, CDR2 YFSETQ. V dropped 3 bases and J dropped 2 bases, with 15 bases sitting between them. The CDR3 DNA is TGCGCCAGCAGCTGGGCTCTAGGGGGGCCTGGAAACACCATATATTTT. It is translated as CASSWALGGPGNTIYF.

The chain links TRBV27 to TRBJ1-2; unclear D gene. The V end was cut by 2 bases, the J end by 1 base, with 14 bases between. CDR1 is MNHEY, CDR2 SMNVEV, per germline (reference sequence). CDR3 length: 16 residues. The CDR3 bases are TGTGCCAGCAGTTTACTAGGAGGCAGGAGTAACTATGGCTACACCTTC. This translates into CASSLLGGRSNYGYTF.

V is TRBV4-3 and J is TRBJ1-1, with no clear D. Trimming pared 0 bases from V and 4 bases from J, leaving 9 bases between. The CDR3 is 14 amino acids. Per the germline V gene, CDR1 is LGHNA and CDR2 is YSLEER. Here the CDR3 reads CASSQDRSPTEAFF. CDR3 bases: TGCGCCAGCAGCCAAGACAGGTCCCCCACTGAAGCTTTCTTT.

In DNA, the CDR3 is TGTGCCAGCAGCCCCGCGGGAGCAGGGCCTGAAGCTTTCTTT. Amino acid sequence: CASSPAGAGPEAFF. This chain links TRBV6-2 or TRBV6-3 with TRBJ1-1, with D maybe TRBD1 (5 bases). Germline V lookup: CDR1 MNHEY, CDR2 SVGEGT. Trimming shortened V by 6 bases and J by 6 bases, and 17 bases separated the two germline ends. There are 14 residues in the CDR3.

The chain has TRBV5-1 and TRBJ1-2; a weak D match, TRBD1 (6 bases). V lost 5 bases and J lost 2, with 13 bases in between. Germline CDR1 SGHRS, CDR2 YFSETQ. CDR3 length equals 14 residues. This CDR3 reads CASRVRQANYGYTF. The CDR3 bases are TGCGCCAGCAGGGTTAGACAGGCGAACTATGGCTACACCTTC.

The rearrangement uses TRBV12-3 or TRBV12-4 and TRBJ1-2; 8 bases align to TRBD1. Trimming took 6 bases from V and 8 from J; bases not matched to a gene: 8. This CDR3 is 13 amino acids long. This chain's CDR3 is CASSTLTGVGYTF. CDR3 bases: TGTGCCAGCAGCACACTGACAGGGGTCGGCTACACCTTC.

On this clone: The junction departs from germline at one end; a sequencing error may be responsible. The chain carries TRBV7-7 and TRBJ1-4, with TRBD1 identical over 8 bases. The CDR3 has 15 residues. The V gene's germline CDR1 is SSHAT and CDR2 FNYEAQ (reference sequence). The CDR3 DNA reads as TGTGCTAGCAGCTTTTCGGACAGGGCTAATGAAAAACTGTTTTTT. Translating gives CASSFSDRANEKLFF.

The chain joins TRBV19 to TRBJ1-1, with a weak D call TRBD1 (5 bases). V was cut by 7 bases and J by 5 bases, with 20 bases left in between. Germline CDR1 is LNHDA and CDR2 is SQIVND (reference sequence). The CDR3 has 15 residues. In nucleotides, the CDR3 is TGTGCCAGTACCCCACGGTCGGGGGGTAGTACTGAAGCTTTCTTT. Its protein is CASTPRSGGSTEAFF.

CDR3 loop: CASSLVTSGQETQYF. The CDR3 DNA sequence: TGTGCCAGCAGCTTAGTGACTAGCGGGCAAGAGACCCAGTACTTC. This chain joins TRBV7-9 and TRBJ2-5, with 10 bases lining up with TRBD2. V trimming: 1 base; J trimming: 2 bases; junction bases outside the gene matches: 1. Germline lookup yields CDR1 SEHNR and CDR2 FQNEAQ (reference sequence). CDR3 size: 15 residues.